This T cell receptor (beta chain) appears in the sequencing data of a study of cytomegalovirus exposure and HLA in healthy donors. The study, taken as a whole, reports: Later on, a genetic analysis was performed. It linked a missense variant in DCLRE1C with V- and J-gene trimming of TCR beta.

As for this clone: Its antigen is currently unknown.

PCR primers comprised 60 Vbeta and 13 Jbeta primers. TCRdb keeps only in-frame clones here, not all; method: immunoSEQ multiplex PCR. With 150,000 to 200,000 clones in the sample, the ten largest clones hold about 6.8%. The germline V and J ends were trimmed by 8 bases and 13 bases, with 18 bases remaining between them. Germline lookup yields CDR1 MNHEY and CDR2 SVGAGI. The length of the CDR3 is 12 residues. Everyone who donated was a healthy bone marrow donor. The clonotype comes from a young man in good health and CMV-seronegative. This chain connects TRBV6-5 to TRBJ2-1; unclear D gene. Specimen: PBMCs. The CDR3 spells CASSASFQSQFF. The CDR3 bases are TGTGCCAGCTCGGCTAGTTTCCAGAGCCAGTTCTTC.